This T cell receptor beta chain came from a study of shared clonotypes between healthy human individuals. Worth noting for this clone: Its target is unknown.

Profiling relied on immunoSEQ multiplex PCR, and the TCRdb table lists in-frame clones only, not all of them. The sample lists about 2.1 million clones; roughly 95% were seen once. Terminally differentiated effector memory CD45RA+ cells were excluded by CCR7 positive selection of CD45RO-negative cells. Overall study results and limits: Non-shared clonotypes were found to have lower generation probabilities than the clonotypes that were shared by all four of the sorted-subset donors.

The sample taken for sequencing was naive CD8+ T cells from PBMCs. The clonotype originates from a man aged 18 to 29 in good health. Some clones in this sample may be carry-over from other donors' samples.

The CDR3, as DNA: TGTGCCAGCAGCTCTTCCGGGACAGGGGCTGGGCTCACTGAAGCTTTCTTT. Protein sequence: CASSSSGTGAGLTEAFF. The chain employs TRBV9 and TRBJ1-1; TRBD1 aligns across 10 bases. The CDR3 consists of 17 residues. The ends lost 4 bases at V and 4 bases at J; junction bases unmatched: 13. Germline V gene lookup returns CDR1 SGDLS and CDR2 YYNGEE. Combining the CDR3 with reference TRBV9 and TRBJ1-1 gives the whole variable domain DSGVTQTPKHLITATGQRVTLRCSPRSGDLSVYWYQQSLDQGLQFLIQYYNGEERAKGNILERFSAQQFPDLHSELNLSSLELGDSALYFCASSSSGTGAGLTEAFFGQGTRLTVV.